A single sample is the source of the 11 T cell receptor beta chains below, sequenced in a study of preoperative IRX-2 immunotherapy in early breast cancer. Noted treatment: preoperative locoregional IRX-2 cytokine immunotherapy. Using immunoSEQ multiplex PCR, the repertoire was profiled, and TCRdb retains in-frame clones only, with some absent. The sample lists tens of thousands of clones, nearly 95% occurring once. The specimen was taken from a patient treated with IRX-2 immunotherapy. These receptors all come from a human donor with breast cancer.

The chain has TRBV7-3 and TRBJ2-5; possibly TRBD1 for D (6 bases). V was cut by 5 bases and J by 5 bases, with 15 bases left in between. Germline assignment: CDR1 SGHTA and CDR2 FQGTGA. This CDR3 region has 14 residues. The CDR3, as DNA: TGTGCCAGCAGCGCGTTCAGGGGTGGGGAGACCCAGTACTTC. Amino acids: CASSAFRGGETQYF.

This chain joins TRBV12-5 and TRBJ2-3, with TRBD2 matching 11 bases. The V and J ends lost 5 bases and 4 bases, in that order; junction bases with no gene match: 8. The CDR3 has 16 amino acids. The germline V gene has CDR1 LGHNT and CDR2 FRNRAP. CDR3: CASGLQTSGISDTQYF. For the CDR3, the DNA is TGTGCTAGTGGTCTCCAGACTAGCGGGATCTCAGATACGCAGTATTTT. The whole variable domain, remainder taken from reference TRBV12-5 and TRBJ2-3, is DARVTQTPRHKVTEMGQEVTMRCQPILGHNTVFWYRQTMMQGLELLAYFRNRAPLDDSGMPKDRFSAEMPDATLATLKIQPSEPRDSAVYFCASGLQTSGISDTQYFGPGTRLTVL.

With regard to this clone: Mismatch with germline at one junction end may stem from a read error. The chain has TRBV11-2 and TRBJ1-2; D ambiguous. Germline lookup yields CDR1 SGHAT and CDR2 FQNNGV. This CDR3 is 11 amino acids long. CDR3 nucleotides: TGTGCCAGCAGCTTAAACGCTTTTATCGCCTTC. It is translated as CASSLNAFIAF. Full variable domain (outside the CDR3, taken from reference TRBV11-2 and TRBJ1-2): EAGVAQSPRYKIIEKRQSVAFWCNPISGHATLYWYQQILGQGPKLLIQFQNNGVVDDSQLPKDRFSAERLKGVDSTLKIQPAKLEDSAVYLCASSLNAFIAFGSGTRLTVV.

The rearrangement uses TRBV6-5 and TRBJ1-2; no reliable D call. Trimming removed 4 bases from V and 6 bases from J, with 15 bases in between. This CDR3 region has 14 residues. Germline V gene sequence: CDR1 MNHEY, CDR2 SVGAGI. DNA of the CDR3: TGTGCCAGCAGTTTGAAAGGGCCTCGGAATGGCTACACCTTC. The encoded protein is CASSLKGPRNGYTF.

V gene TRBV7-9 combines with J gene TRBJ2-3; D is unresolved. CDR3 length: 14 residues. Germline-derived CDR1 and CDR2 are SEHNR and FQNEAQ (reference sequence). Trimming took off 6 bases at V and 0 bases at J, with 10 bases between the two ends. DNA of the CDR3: TGTGCCAGCAGTTCAACCTCTAGCACAGATACGCAGTATTTT. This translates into CASSSTSSTDTQYF.

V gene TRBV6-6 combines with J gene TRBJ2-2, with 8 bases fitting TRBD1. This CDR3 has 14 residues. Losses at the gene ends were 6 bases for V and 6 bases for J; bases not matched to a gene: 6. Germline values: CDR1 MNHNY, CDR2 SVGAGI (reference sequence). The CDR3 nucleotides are TGTGCCAGCAGGGACAGGGTTGAGGCCGGGGAGCTGTTTTTT. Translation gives CASRDRVEAGELFF.

CDR3 amino acids: CASSYGQSYQAFF. In nucleotides, the CDR3 is TGTGCCAGCAGCTACGGACAGAGCTACCAAGCTTTCTTT. The chain combines TRBV5-6 with TRBJ1-1, with D possibly being TRBD1 (6 bases). The V end lost 3 bases, the J end lost 9 bases, and 15 bases lay between the germline ends. CDR1 and CDR2 (germline): SGHDT, YYEEEE. The CDR3 spans 13 residues.

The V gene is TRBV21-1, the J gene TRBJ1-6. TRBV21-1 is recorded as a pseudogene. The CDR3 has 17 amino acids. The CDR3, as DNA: TGTGCCAGCAGCAAAGCGAAGTCGGGGGTGCCTAATTCACCCCTCCACTTT. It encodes CASSKAKSGVPNSPLHF.

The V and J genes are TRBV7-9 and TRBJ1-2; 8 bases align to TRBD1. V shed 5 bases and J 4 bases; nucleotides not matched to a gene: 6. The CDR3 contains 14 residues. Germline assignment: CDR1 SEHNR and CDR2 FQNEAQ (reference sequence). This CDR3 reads CASSRQGSSYGYTF. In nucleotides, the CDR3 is TGTGCCAGCAGCCGACAGGGGTCGTCCTATGGCTACACCTTC. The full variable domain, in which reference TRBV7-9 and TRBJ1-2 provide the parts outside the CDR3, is DTGVSQNPRHKITKRGQNVTFRCDPISEHNRLYWYRQTLGQGPEFLTYFQNEAQLEKSRLLSDRFSAERPKGSFSTLEIQRTEQGDSAMYLCASSRQGSSYGYTFGSGTRLTVV.

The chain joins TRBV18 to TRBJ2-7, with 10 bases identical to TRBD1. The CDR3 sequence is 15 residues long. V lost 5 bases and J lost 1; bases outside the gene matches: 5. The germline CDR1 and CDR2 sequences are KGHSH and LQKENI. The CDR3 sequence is CASSSGQGESYEQYF. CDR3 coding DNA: TGTGCCAGCTCATCAGGACAGGGGGAGTCCTACGAGCAGTACTTC.

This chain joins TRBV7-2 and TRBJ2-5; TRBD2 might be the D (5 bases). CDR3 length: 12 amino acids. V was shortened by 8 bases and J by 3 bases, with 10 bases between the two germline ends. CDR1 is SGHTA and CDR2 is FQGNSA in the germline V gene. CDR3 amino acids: CASGSRKETQYF. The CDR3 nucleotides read TGTGCCAGCGGGAGCCGCAAAGAGACCCAGTACTTC.